This T cell receptor (beta chain) was sequenced during a study of cytomegalovirus exposure and HLA in healthy donors. Notes on the study in general: According to the study, 160 or so TCR beta chains were cytomegalovirus-associated.

Profiled with immunoSEQ multiplex PCR; TCRdb holds only in-frame clones, not every one. Here the sample spans tens of thousands of clones, about 96% being singletons. Remarks on this clone: Its antigen is undetermined.

The sample consisted of PBMCs. This clonotype was obtained from a man younger than 35 in good health and CMV-seronegative.

CDR3 nucleotides: TGTGCCAGCAGTCAAAGGTCCAAGGAGCAGGGGATCTACGAGCAGTACTTC. This codes for CASSQRSKEQGIYEQYF. The chain employs TRBV2 and TRBJ2-7, with a tentative D call TRBD1 (6 bases). The CDR3 sequence is 17 residues long. Trimming left V 5 bases short and J 3 bases short, with 23 bases between. The germline gives CDR1 SNHLY, CDR2 FYNNEI. The full variable domain, rest sourced from reference TRBV2 and TRBJ2-7, is EPEVTQTPSHQVTQMGQEVILRCVPISNHLYFYWYRQILGQKVEFLVSFYNNEISEKSEIFDDQFSVERPDGSNFTLKIRSTKLEDSAMYFCASSQRSKEQGIYEQYFGPGTRLTVT.